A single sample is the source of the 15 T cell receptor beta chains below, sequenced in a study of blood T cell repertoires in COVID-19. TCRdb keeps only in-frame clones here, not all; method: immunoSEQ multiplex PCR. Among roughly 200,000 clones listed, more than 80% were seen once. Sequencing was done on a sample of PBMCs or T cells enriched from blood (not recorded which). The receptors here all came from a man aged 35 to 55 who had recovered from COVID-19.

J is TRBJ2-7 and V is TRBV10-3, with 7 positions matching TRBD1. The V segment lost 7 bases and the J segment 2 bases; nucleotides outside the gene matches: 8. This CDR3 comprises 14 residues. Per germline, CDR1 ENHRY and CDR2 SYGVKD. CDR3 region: CAITPTGLTYEQYF. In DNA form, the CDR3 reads TGTGCCATCACACCGACAGGGTTGACCTACGAGCAGTACTTC.

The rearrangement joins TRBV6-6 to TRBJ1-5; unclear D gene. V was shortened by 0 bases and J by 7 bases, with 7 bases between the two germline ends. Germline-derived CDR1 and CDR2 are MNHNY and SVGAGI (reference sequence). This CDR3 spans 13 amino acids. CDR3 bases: TGTGCCAGCAGTTACTCTTCCGGGCAGCCCCAGCATTTT. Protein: CASSYSSGQPQHF.

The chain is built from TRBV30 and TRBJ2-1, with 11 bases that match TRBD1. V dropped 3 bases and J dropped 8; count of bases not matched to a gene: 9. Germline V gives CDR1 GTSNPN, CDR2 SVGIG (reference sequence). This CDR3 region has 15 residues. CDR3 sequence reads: CAWSLGQGARDEQFF. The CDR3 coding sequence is TGTGCCTGGAGCCTAGGACAGGGGGCCCGCGATGAGCAGTTCTTC.

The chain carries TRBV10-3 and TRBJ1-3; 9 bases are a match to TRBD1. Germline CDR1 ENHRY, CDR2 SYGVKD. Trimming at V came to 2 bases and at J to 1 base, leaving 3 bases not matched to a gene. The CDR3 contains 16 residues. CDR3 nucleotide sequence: TGTGCCATCAGTGAGAGGGACAGGGTGTCTGGAAACACCATATATTTT. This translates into CAISERDRVSGNTIYF.

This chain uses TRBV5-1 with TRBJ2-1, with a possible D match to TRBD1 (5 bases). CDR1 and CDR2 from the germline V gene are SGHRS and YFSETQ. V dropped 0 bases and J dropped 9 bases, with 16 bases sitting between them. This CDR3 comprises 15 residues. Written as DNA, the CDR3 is TGCGCCAGCAGCTTGGAAGTTAGGGGTCTGGGTGAGCAGTTCTTC. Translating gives CASSLEVRGLGEQFF.

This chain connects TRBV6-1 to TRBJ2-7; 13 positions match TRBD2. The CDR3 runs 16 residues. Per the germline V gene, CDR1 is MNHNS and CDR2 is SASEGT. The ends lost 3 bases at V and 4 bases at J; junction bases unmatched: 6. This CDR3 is CASSDPGLAGAYEQYF. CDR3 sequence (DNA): TGTGCCAGCAGTGACCCTGGACTAGCGGGGGCTTACGAGCAGTACTTC.

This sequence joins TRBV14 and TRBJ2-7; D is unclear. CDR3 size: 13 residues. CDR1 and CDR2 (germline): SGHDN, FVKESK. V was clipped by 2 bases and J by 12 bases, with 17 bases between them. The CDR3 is CASSQMPGSSRYF. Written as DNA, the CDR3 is TGTGCCAGCAGCCAAATGCCCGGTTCTTCACGGTACTTC.

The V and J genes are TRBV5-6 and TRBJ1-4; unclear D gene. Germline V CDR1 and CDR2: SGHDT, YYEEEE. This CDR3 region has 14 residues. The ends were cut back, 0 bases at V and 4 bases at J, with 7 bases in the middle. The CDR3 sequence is CASSLGSFNEKLFF. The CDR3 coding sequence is TGTGCCAGCAGCTTGGGTTCGTTTAATGAAAAACTGTTTTTT.

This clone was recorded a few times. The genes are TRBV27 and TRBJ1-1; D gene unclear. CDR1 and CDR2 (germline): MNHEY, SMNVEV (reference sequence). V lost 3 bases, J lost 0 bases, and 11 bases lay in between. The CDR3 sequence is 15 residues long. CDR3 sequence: CASSFLMGLNTEAFF. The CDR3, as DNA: TGTGCCAGCAGTTTTCTAATGGGCTTGAACACTGAAGCTTTCTTT.

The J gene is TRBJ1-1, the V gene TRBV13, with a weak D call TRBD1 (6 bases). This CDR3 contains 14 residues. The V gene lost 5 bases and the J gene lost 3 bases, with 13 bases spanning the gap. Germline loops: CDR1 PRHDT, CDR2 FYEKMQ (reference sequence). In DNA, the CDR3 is TGTGCCAGCAGCCTCAGGGGTGGTTACACTGAAGCTTTCTTT. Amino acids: CASSLRGGYTEAFF.

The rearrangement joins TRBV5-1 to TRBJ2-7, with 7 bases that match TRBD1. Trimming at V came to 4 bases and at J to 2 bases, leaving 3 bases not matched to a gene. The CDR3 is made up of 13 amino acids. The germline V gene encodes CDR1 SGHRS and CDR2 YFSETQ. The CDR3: CASSPGQTYEQYF. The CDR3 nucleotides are TGCGCCAGCAGCCCGGGACAGACCTACGAGCAGTACTTC. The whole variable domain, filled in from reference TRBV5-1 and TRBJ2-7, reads KAGVTQTPRYLIKTRGQQVTLSCSPISGHRSVSWYQQTPGQGLQFLFEYFSETQRNKGNFPGRFSGRQFSNSRSEMNVSTLELGDSALYLCASSPGQTYEQYFGPGTRLTVT.

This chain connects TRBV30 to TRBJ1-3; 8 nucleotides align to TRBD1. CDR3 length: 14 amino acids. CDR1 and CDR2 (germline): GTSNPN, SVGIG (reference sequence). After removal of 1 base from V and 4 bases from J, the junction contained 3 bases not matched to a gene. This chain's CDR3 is CAWSETGVGNTIYF. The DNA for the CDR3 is TGTGCCTGGAGTGAGACAGGGGTAGGAAACACCATATATTTT.

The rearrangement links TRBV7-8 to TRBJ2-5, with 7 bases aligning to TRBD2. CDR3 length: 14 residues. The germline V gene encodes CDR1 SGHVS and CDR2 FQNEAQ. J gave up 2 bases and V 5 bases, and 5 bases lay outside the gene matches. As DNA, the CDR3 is TGTGCCAGCAGCATTGGGACTAAACAAGAGACCCAGTACTTC. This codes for CASSIGTKQETQYF.

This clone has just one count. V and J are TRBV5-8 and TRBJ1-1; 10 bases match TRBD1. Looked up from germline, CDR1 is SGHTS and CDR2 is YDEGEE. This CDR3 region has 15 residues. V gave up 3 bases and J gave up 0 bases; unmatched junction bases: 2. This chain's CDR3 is CASSSGQGMNTEAFF. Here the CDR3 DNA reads TGTGCCAGCAGCTCGGGACAGGGGATGAACACTGAAGCTTTCTTT. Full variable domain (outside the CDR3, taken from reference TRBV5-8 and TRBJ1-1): EAGVTQSPTHLIKTRGQQATLRCSPISGHTSVYWYQQALGLGLQFLLWYDEGEERNRGNFPPRFSGRQFPNYSSELNVNALELEDSALYLCASSSGQGMNTEAFFGQGTRLTVV.

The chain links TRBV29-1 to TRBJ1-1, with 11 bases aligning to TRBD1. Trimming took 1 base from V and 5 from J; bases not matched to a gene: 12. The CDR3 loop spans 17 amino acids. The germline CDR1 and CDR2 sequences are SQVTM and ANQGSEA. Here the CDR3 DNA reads TGCAGCGTTGAAGCGTTGGACAGGGGGCGTTCGGGGACTGAAGCTTTCTTT. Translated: CSVEALDRGRSGTEAFF.